The rows below give T cell receptor beta chains drawn from one sample of a study of blood T cell repertoires in COVID-19. The protocol was immunoSEQ multiplex PCR, while the TCRdb copy is restricted to in-frame clones and leaves out a portion. The repertoire has roughly 39,000 clones, around 90% of them found once; the top ten carry about a tenth. Sequencing was done on a sample of peripheral blood. These receptors were collected from an elderly woman with active COVID-19. Both conserved end residues are part of each CDR3. Each record gives: J gene, D gene, V gene, clone size, CDR3 DNA, CDR3 protein. A D gene is named only where the DNA matches it firmly. Clone size appears in some rows only: once, few, many, or a class for an expanded clone.

>TRBJ2-7|.|TRBV10-1|.
TGCGCCAGCAGTGAATTCGAGAGGAACGGGCAGTACTTC
CASSEFERNGQYF
>TRBJ1-1|TRBD1|TRBV11-2|.
TGTGCCAGCAGCAATTGGGACAGCTCAGGAGAAGCTTTCTTT
CASSNWDSSGEAFF
>TRBJ1-2|TRBD1|TRBV6-5|.
TGTGCCAGCAGTTACTCCAGGGGGCCTTACTATGGCTACACCTTC
CASSYSRGPYYGYTF
>TRBJ2-2|TRBD1|TRBV19|.
TGTGCCAGTAGTATTTCCAGGGGGTATGCTACGAACACCGGGGAGCTGTTTTTT
CASSISRGYATNTGELFF
>TRBJ2-7|TRBD1|TRBV28|once
TGTGCCAGCAGTTTATTGGGGGGACAGGCAACCTACGAGCAGTACTTC
CASSLLGGQATYEQYF
>TRBJ2-1|TRBD2|TRBV4-1|.
TGCGCCAGCAGCCTCGGGGGGTCCTCCGGGGGTGAGCAGTTCTTC
CASSLGGSSGGEQFF
>TRBJ2-2|.|TRBV10-2|once
TGCGCCAGCAGTGATCAGGCTCCCGGGGAGCTGTTTTTT
CASSDQAPGELFF
>TRBJ1-6|.|TRBV12-3/TRBV12-4|.
TGTGCCAGCAGTCCCGCCTATAATTCACCCCTCCACTTT
CASSPAYNSPLHF
>TRBJ2-1|TRBD2|TRBV7-2|.
TGTGCCAGCAGCTTCGGGGGGGCCAATATGAATGAGCAGTTCTTC
CASSFGGANMNEQFF
>TRBJ2-1|TRBD2|TRBV28|once
TGTGCCAGCAGGACGGGGGGGGCCAATGAGCAGTTCTTC
CASRTGGANEQFF
>TRBJ1-3|TRBD1|TRBV9|.
TGTGCCAGCAGCCTTACTGGGACAGATCTGTCCACCCGGATATATTTT
CASSLTGTDLSTRIYF
>TRBJ1-5|.|TRBV19|.
TGTGCCAGTAGTATAACAGGCAGCAATCAGCCCCAGCATTTT
CASSITGSNQPQHF
>TRBJ1-2|.|TRBV4-1|.
TGCGCCAGCAGCCAAGATCCAGGCCGGCACGGCTACACCTTC
CASSQDPGRHGYTF
>TRBJ2-7|.|TRBV5-4|medium-sized
TGTGCCAGCAGCTTGGGGGTGAGGGACGAGCAGTACTTC
CASSLGVRDEQYF
>TRBJ2-4|.|TRBV15|.
TGTGCCACCAGCAGAGATCGGGGGGCCGGGGCCAAAAACATTCAGTACTTC
CATSRDRGAGAKNIQYF
>TRBJ1-1|.|TRBV6-2/TRBV6-3|medium-sized
TGTGCCAGCAGCACCGGGGTAGCAGCTTTCTTT
CASSTGVAAFF
>TRBJ2-3|TRBD1|TRBV5-1|once
TGCGCCAGCAGCTTGGTGAACAGACAGACAGGGGCAGATACGCAGTATTTT
CASSLVNRQTGADTQYF
>TRBJ1-5|.|TRBV2|.
TGTGCCAGCAGTGCTACGGGATTCAATCAGCCCCAGCATTTT
CASSATGFNQPQHF
>TRBJ2-2|TRBD2|TRBV2|.
TGTGCCAGCAGTGGGACTAGCGGGGGGACTTACGCCGGGGAGCTGTTTTTT
CASSGTSGGTYAGELFF
>TRBJ1-1|.|TRBV29-1|.
TGCAGCGCTGCGGGCAGGGGAAACACTGAAGCTTTCTTT
CSAAGRGNTEAFF
>TRBJ2-4|.|TRBV6-2/TRBV6-3|.
TGTGCCAGCAGTTCAGGACTAGCAGGGGGGGTAGCCAAAAACATTCAGTACTTC
CASSSGLAGGVAKNIQYF
>TRBJ1-6|.|TRBV12-2|.
TGTGCAAGTCGCTTAGAATATCATTACAGGGATAATTCACCCCTCCACTTT
CASRLEYHYRDNSPLHF
>TRBJ1-5|.|TRBV28|.
TGTGCCAGCAGTTTATCCGGACAGTACAATCAGCCCCAGCATTTT
CASSLSGQYNQPQHF
>TRBJ1-1|.|TRBV11-3|medium-sized
TGTGCCAGCAGCATATCCTTGAACACTGAAGCTTTCTTT
CASSISLNTEAFF
>TRBJ2-5|.|TRBV2|.
TGTGCCAGCAGTGAACTCAGGGGAACTCAAGAGACCCAGTACTTC
CASSELRGTQETQYF
>TRBJ1-6|.|TRBV19|once
TGTGCCAGCAGCGAGACGGGAACCGGTTCACCCCTCCACTTT
CASSETGTGSPLHF
>TRBJ1-2|TRBD1|TRBV6-5|.
TGTGCCAGCACCCGAACGACAGGGAACTATGGCTACACCTTC
CASTRTTGNYGYTF
>TRBJ1-5|TRBD1|TRBV6-2/TRBV6-3|.
TGTGCCAGCAGTTCTCGGACAGGGCGCAATCAGCCCCAGCATTTT
CASSSRTGRNQPQHF
>TRBJ2-1|TRBD2|TRBV5-4|.
TGTGCCAGCAGCTTGGCCCCTGCGGGGGGGCAAAATGAGCAGTTCTTC
CASSLAPAGGQNEQFF
>TRBJ1-1|TRBD1|TRBV19|.
TGTGCCAGTAGTATTCGGGGACTGACAGGGCGAGGGACTGAAGCTTTCTTT
CASSIRGLTGRGTEAFF
>TRBJ2-7|TRBD1|TRBV15|.
TGTGCCACCAGCAAACCGGGACAGGGCTACGAGCAGTACTTC
CATSKPGQGYEQYF
>TRBJ2-2|TRBD1|TRBV4-3|.
TGCGCCAGCAACCGGGACAGGTCGAACACCGGGGAGCTGTTTTTT
CASNRDRSNTGELFF
>TRBJ1-2|TRBD1|TRBV3-1/TRBV3-2|.
TGTGCCAGCAGCCTCCGGACAGGGGGGAACTATGGCTACACCTTC
CASSLRTGGNYGYTF
>TRBJ2-5|TRBD2|TRBV12-3/TRBV12-4|once
TGTGCCAGCACCCTGGGACTAAGGGCCCAGTACTTC
CASTLGLRAQYF
>TRBJ1-1|.|TRBV1|.
TGCACCAGCAGCCAATCGCAGGACAGGGAGGCTTTCTTT
CTSSQSQDREAFF
>TRBJ2-1|TRBD2|TRBV11-2|.
TGTGCCAGCAGCCGAGCGGGGTCCGTCTACAATGAGCAGTTCTTC
CASSRAGSVYNEQFF
>TRBJ2-7|TRBD1|TRBV5-8|.
TGTGCCAGCAGTGCAGGGGGATCAGTCGGGCAGTACTTC
CASSAGGSVGQYF
>TRBJ1-4|TRBD1|TRBV7-9|few
TGTGCCAGCAGCTGGTCCGACAGGGTTAAGGAAAAACTGTTTTTT
CASSWSDRVKEKLFF
>TRBJ2-7|TRBD2|TRBV5-1|once
TGCGCCAGCAGGACTAGCGGGGGCCGGAGGTACTTC
CASRTSGGRRYF
>TRBJ2-7|.|TRBV7-9|few
TGTGCCAGCAGCTCCGACGGCGGCGGCACCTACGAGCAGTACTTC
CASSSDGGGTYEQYF
>TRBJ2-3|TRBD1|TRBV5-1|.
TGCGCCAGCAGCCCTGGGACAGGTACAGATACGCAGTATTTT
CASSPGTGTDTQYF
>TRBJ2-7|TRBD1|TRBV2|.
TGTGCCAGCAGCCTACGACAGGGGCTCGGCGAGCAGTACTTC
CASSLRQGLGEQYF
>TRBJ1-1|.|TRBV24-1|.
TGTGCCACCAGGAGGAACACTAACACTGAAGCTTTCTTT
CATRRNTNTEAFF
>TRBJ2-1|TRBD2|TRBV19|.
TGTGCCAGTAGTATAGATTTAGCGGGGGGGCTTTACAATGAGCAGTTCTTC
CASSIDLAGGLYNEQFF
>TRBJ2-5|.|TRBV18|.
TGTGCCAGCTCACCAGGAACAGGGATCGCCCAAGAGACCCAGTACTTC
CASSPGTGIAQETQYF
>TRBJ2-1|TRBD2|TRBV30|.
TGTGCCTGGAGTGAACGCGGGGGGGCCTACAATGAGCAGTTCTTC
CAWSERGGAYNEQFF
>TRBJ2-3|TRBD2|TRBV5-4|.
TGTGCCAGCAGCTTGAAAAGCGGGGGCCTGAGCACAGATACGCAGTATTTT
CASSLKSGGLSTDTQYF
>TRBJ1-4|.|TRBV28|.
TGTGCCACCGCGCGTACAGCAACTAATGAAAAACTGTTTTTT
CATARTATNEKLFF
>TRBJ1-5|.|TRBV6-5|.
TGTGCCAGCAGTTACTCAGCGACGGGTCGAGAGCCCCAGCATTTT
CASSYSATGREPQHF
>TRBJ2-1|TRBD2|TRBV24-1|.
TGTGCCACCAGTGATCCAGGACTAGCGGGTAACAATGAGCAGTTCTTC
CATSDPGLAGNNEQFF
>TRBJ1-5|.|TRBV4-1|.
TGCGCCAGCAGCCAAGATCTCACAGGACGGAATCAGCCCCAGCATTTT
CASSQDLTGRNQPQHF
>TRBJ2-1|.|TRBV11-2|few
TGTGCCAGCAGTCCCGGGGTCTCCTACAATGAGCAGTTCTTC
CASSPGVSYNEQFF
>TRBJ2-7|.|TRBV11-2|.
TGTGCCAGCAGCTTAGGAGGCGGGACGGGACTTGAGCGGGACTTC
CASSLGGGTGLERDF
>TRBJ2-7|.|TRBV21-1|.
TGTGCCAGCACCATATCTCTAGCGGGCTACTACGAGCAGTACTTC
CASTISLAGYYEQYF
>TRBJ2-3|.|TRBV7-7|.
TGTGCTAGCAGCTTAGGGGGACAAATCACAGATACGCAGTATTTT
CASSLGGQITDTQYF
>TRBJ1-6|TRBD1|TRBV5-1|.
TGCGCCAGCAGCTTGAACCTGGGACAGGGGAATTCACCCCTCCACTTT
CASSLNLGQGNSPLHF